What follows are 27 T cell receptor beta chains derived from one specimen sequenced in a study of blood T cell repertoires in COVID-19. Generated by immunoSEQ multiplex PCR, the TCRdb table keeps only in-frame clones and is missing some. The table records 250,000 to 300,000 clones, 89% of them present only once. The sample comprised PBMCs or T cells enriched from blood (not recorded which). The origin of the receptors is a woman between 40 and 50 years old who had recovered from COVID-19.

The rearrangement uses TRBV5-4 and TRBJ2-5; D gene unclear. Deletions cut 3 bases from V and 0 bases from J, with 9 bases between. This CDR3 comprises 14 residues. Germline CDR1 SGHNT, CDR2 YYREEE (reference sequence). The CDR3 DNA sequence: TGTGCCAGCAGCTCCCACTCGTACCAAGAGACCCAGTACTTC. Protein sequence: CASSSHSYQETQYF.

This clone occurred a few times. The V and J genes are TRBV5-1 and TRBJ1-2, with a weak D call TRBD1 (5 bases). Germline values: CDR1 SGHRS, CDR2 YFSETQ. Trimming left V 0 bases short and J 8 bases short, with 8 bases between. CDR3 length: 12 amino acids. For the CDR3, the DNA is TGCGCCAGCAGCTTGGTAGGGGAAGGCTACACCTTC. Translating gives CASSLVGEGYTF.

This chain links TRBV28 with TRBJ1-6; D unclear. Germline lookup yields CDR1 MDHEN and CDR2 SYDVKM. This CDR3 is built from 21 residues. V dropped 6 bases and J dropped 0 bases, with 27 bases sitting between them. The CDR3 reads CASSPPIGSRSLSSYNSPLHF. CDR3 sequence (DNA): TGTGCCAGCAGCCCCCCGATCGGCTCCAGGTCGCTGAGCTCCTATAATTCACCCCTCCACTTT.

The J gene is TRBJ1-2, the V gene TRBV6-5; weak D call: TRBD1 (5 bases). Germline CDR1 and CDR2: MNHEY and SVGAGI. The CDR3 covers 15 residues. V was clipped by 4 bases and J by 4 bases, with 16 bases between them. DNA for the CDR3: TGTGCCAGCAGTTTCCGCTCGACAGAATCCTATGGCTACACCTTC. Translating gives CASSFRSTESYGYTF.

CDR3 bases: TGTGCCAGCAGCTCGGGGACTGGGTTCCGAGAGACCCAGTACTTC. This encodes CASSSGTGFRETQYF. The genes are TRBV7-9 and TRBJ2-5; a possible D gene is TRBD2 (6 bases). V lost 4 bases and J 4 bases, leaving 16 bases between the germline ends. The length of the CDR3 is 15 residues. CDR1 SEHNR and CDR2 FQNEAQ come from the germline V gene (reference sequence).

The chain couples TRBV4-1 to TRBJ2-5, with 11 bases identical to TRBD2. This CDR3 has 16 residues. Trimming cost V 0 bases and J 3 bases; bases outside gene matches: 3. The germline V gene encodes CDR1 MGHRA and CDR2 YSYEKL. The CDR3, as DNA: TGCGCCAGCAGCCAAGATCTGACTAGCGGGAAAGAGACCCAGTACTTC. This translates into CASSQDLTSGKETQYF.

The chain links TRBV5-1 to TRBJ2-5; D possibly corresponds to TRBD2 (5 bases). This CDR3 has 14 amino acids. Germline CDR1 is SGHRS and CDR2 is YFSETQ. Trimming took 0 bases from V and 4 from J, leaving 10 bases between them. In DNA, the CDR3 is TGCGCCAGCAGCTTGGGGGGAAGCGGAGAGACCCAGTACTTC. Amino acid sequence: CASSLGGSGETQYF.

V is TRBV7-2 and J is TRBJ1-1, with D possibly TRBD1 on 5 matching bases. With 3 bases removed from V and 3 bases from J, the gap between germline ends came to 11 bases. CDR1 is SGHTA and CDR2 is FQGNSA in the germline V gene. The CDR3 contains 14 residues. CDR3: CASSLTAIHTEAFF. The CDR3 DNA is TGTGCCAGCAGCTTGACAGCGATACACACTGAAGCTTTCTTT.

This chain connects TRBV5-4 to TRBJ2-1; 15 bases map to TRBD2. J gave up 7 bases and V 4 bases, and 12 bases lay outside the gene matches. Per the germline V gene, CDR1 is SGHNT and CDR2 is YYREEE (reference sequence). This CDR3 comprises 18 residues. The chain's CDR3 is CASSRGLAGGGKGNEQFF. The CDR3 DNA reads TGTGCCAGCAGCAGAGGACTAGCGGGAGGGGGGAAAGGAAATGAGCAGTTCTTC.

This chain links TRBV18 with TRBJ2-7, with unresolved D. Trimming removed 0 bases at V and 5 bases at J, with 5 bases between. The CDR3 contains 12 residues. Germline V gives CDR1 KGHSH, CDR2 LQKENI. The CDR3 reads CASSPPSNEQYF. The CDR3 coding sequence is TGTGCCAGCTCACCACCGAGTAACGAGCAGTACTTC. The whole variable domain, filled in from reference TRBV18 and TRBJ2-7, reads NAGVMQNPRHLVRRRGQEARLRCSPMKGHSHVYWYRQLPEEGLKFMVYLQKENIIDESGMPKERFSAEFPKEGPSILRIQQVVRGDSAAYFCASSPPSNEQYFGPGTRLTVT.

The chain employs TRBV10-3 and TRBJ1-4; TRBD1 matches at 8 bases. The length of the CDR3 is 14 residues. The germline V gene encodes CDR1 ENHRY and CDR2 SYGVKD. The ends lost 6 bases at V and 8 bases at J; junction bases unmatched: 8. The CDR3: CAISRTGGEEKLFF. The CDR3 bases are TGTGCCATCAGCAGAACAGGGGGTGAGGAAAAACTGTTTTTT.

The chain combines TRBV20-1 with TRBJ2-1; 8 bases are shared with TRBD2. The V segment lost 3 bases and the J segment 7 bases; nucleotides outside the gene matches: 5. In germline, CDR1 is DFQATT, CDR2 SNEGSKA (reference sequence). This CDR3 spans 13 amino acids. In nucleotides, the CDR3 is TGCAGTGCTAGTGTAGCGGGGAGAAATGAGCAGTTCTTC. Its translation is CSASVAGRNEQFF.

The V and J genes are TRBV3-1 (or the pseudogene TRBV3-2) and TRBJ1-1; TRBD1 aligns across 7 bases. Germline CDR1 and CDR2: LGHDT and YNNKEL (reference sequence). After removal of 4 bases from V and 1 base from J, the junction contained 3 bases not matched to a gene. The CDR3 loop spans 14 amino acids. The CDR3 region is CASSRGTANTEAFF. The DNA of the CDR3 is TGTGCCAGCAGCCGCGGGACAGCGAACACTGAAGCTTTCTTT.

The chain combines TRBV3-1 (or the pseudogene TRBV3-2) with TRBJ1-6, with D tentatively TRBD1 (6 bases). The germline CDR1 and CDR2 sequences are LGHDT and YNNKEL (reference sequence). The CDR3 spans 15 residues. The V end was cut by 6 bases, the J end by 5 bases, with 14 bases between. The CDR3 DNA is TGTGCCAGCAGGTGGGAGGGGGGGGATAATTCACCCCTCCACTTT. Residues: CASRWEGGDNSPLHF.

As DNA, the CDR3 is TGTGCCAGTAGTCCTCCGGGGACAGGGATCCACGAGCAGTACTTC. Residues: CASSPPGTGIHEQYF. The rearrangement joins TRBV19 to TRBJ2-7, with 9 nucleotides matching TRBD1. Per germline, CDR1 LNHDA and CDR2 SQIVND (reference sequence). J gave up 5 bases and V 5 bases, and 10 bases lay outside the gene matches. The CDR3 spans 15 residues.

The gene calls are TRBV20-1 and TRBJ1-2; D uncertain. The CDR3 sequence is 12 residues long. Germline V lookup: CDR1 DFQATT, CDR2 SNEGSKA (reference sequence). The V end lost 3 bases, the J end lost 7 bases, and 12 bases lay between the germline ends. Written as DNA, the CDR3 is TGCAGTGCTAGTGGGAGTCAGTTTGGCTACACCTTC. Its protein is CSASGSQFGYTF.

V gene TRBV4-3 combines with J gene TRBJ1-2; no definite D call. CDR1 and CDR2 from the germline V gene are LGHNA and YSLEER. The V and J ends lost 1 base and 8 bases respectively, with 11 bases between them. This CDR3 region has 13 residues. In DNA form, the CDR3 reads TGCGCCAGCAGCCAAGGAAATCTCAGGGGCTACACCTTC. It codes for CASSQGNLRGYTF.

The chain combines TRBV9 with TRBJ2-1; TRBD2 aligns across 15 bases. From germline, CDR1 is SGDLS and CDR2 YYNGEE. The CDR3 runs to 15 residues. V was pared by 3 bases and J by 12 bases, with 7 bases of the junction left unmatched. The chain's CDR3 is CASSAGTSGGFGQFF. The CDR3 DNA sequence: TGTGCCAGCAGCGCTGGGACTAGCGGGGGGTTTGGGCAGTTCTTC.

The V and J genes are TRBV4-2 and TRBJ2-6; D is ambiguous. The germline V gene encodes CDR1 LGHNA and CDR2 YNFKEQ. Trimming shortened V by 1 base and J by 4 bases, and 5 bases separated the two germline ends. CDR3 length equals 14 residues. The CDR3 protein is CASSQARGANVLTF. The CDR3 DNA sequence: TGTGCCAGCAGCCAAGCTAGAGGGGCCAACGTCCTGACTTTC.

V usage is TRBV19 and J usage is TRBJ1-1, with a possible D match to TRBD1 (6 bases). V was cut by 4 bases and J by 0 bases, with 15 bases left in between. There are 16 residues in the CDR3. The germline CDR1 and CDR2 sequences are LNHDA and SQIVND (reference sequence). CDR3 DNA: TGTGCCAGTAGTAGGGGACAAGCATTAGTGAACACTGAAGCTTTCTTT. Translation: CASSRGQALVNTEAFF.

This chain uses TRBV2 with TRBJ2-5; 7 bases are a match to TRBD1. This CDR3 is built from 14 residues. The V gene's germline CDR1 is SNHLY and CDR2 FYNNEI. The junction had 7 bases not matched to a gene; V was cut back by 6 bases and J by 3 bases. The CDR3 DNA reads TGTGCCAGCAGACCCAGGACAGGAGAAGAGACCCAGTACTTC. It codes for CASRPRTGEETQYF.

The chain is built from TRBV19 and TRBJ1-2; 8 bases are a match to TRBD1. This CDR3 has 14 residues. V lost 7 bases, J lost 8 bases, and 12 bases stayed unmatched. In germline, CDR1 is LNHDA, CDR2 SQIVND (reference sequence). For the CDR3, the DNA is TGTGCCAGTAACCTTGACAGGGGAGACCAGGGCTACACCTTC. Its translation is CASNLDRGDQGYTF.

This chain uses TRBV18 with TRBJ2-1, with 12 bases fitting TRBD2. The germline gives CDR1 KGHSH, CDR2 LQKENI. The CDR3 contains 16 residues. The V segment lost 6 bases and the J segment 8 bases; nucleotides outside the gene matches: 11. The CDR3 is CASSLPGGLAGYEQFF. The DNA for the CDR3 is TGTGCCAGCTCCCTCCCCGGGGGACTAGCGGGCTATGAGCAGTTCTTC.

The CDR3 sequence is CAWSSQVNTEAFF. The CDR3 DNA reads TGTGCCTGGAGTTCGCAGGTGAACACTGAAGCTTTCTTT. This chain links TRBV30 with TRBJ1-1; D not resolved. V was pared by 2 bases and J by 0 bases, with 7 bases between. The CDR3 contains 13 residues. Germline CDR1 GTSNPN, CDR2 SVGIG (reference sequence).

This CDR3 reads CASSLGGNSPLHF. The CDR3 DNA is TGTGCCAGCAGCCTAGGCGGGAATTCACCCCTCCACTTT. This sequence joins TRBV7-2 and TRBJ1-6; D is unresolved. Trimming pared 5 bases from V and 7 bases from J, leaving 9 bases between. The CDR3 is made up of 13 amino acids. From germline, CDR1 is SGHTA and CDR2 FQGNSA.

CDR3 nucleotide sequence: TGCGCCAGCAGCCTCCTAAGGGGAACGGATAATTCACCCCTCCACTTT. Its translation is CASSLLRGTDNSPLHF. The chain recombines TRBV4-1 with TRBJ1-6; D possibly corresponds to TRBD1 (5 bases). Trimming removed 4 bases from V and 5 bases from J, with 15 bases in between. This CDR3 region has 16 residues. Germline V gives CDR1 MGHRA, CDR2 YSYEKL.

The CDR3 region has the DNA TGTGCCAGCCGCCGGGACAGCTCCTACGAGCAGTACTTC. Translated: CASRRDSSYEQYF. The V call is TRBV12-3 or TRBV12-4, the J call TRBJ2-7; 7 nucleotides line up with TRBD1. The CDR3 spans 13 residues. V lost 8 bases, J lost 0 bases, and 4 bases stayed unmatched.